This T cell receptor beta chain comes out of a study of blood T cell repertoires in COVID-19. Study details: Collection of acute and convalescent COVID-19 samples took place in the United States, Italy and Spain. Sources were T cells, B-cell-depleted T cells, or PBMCs; the material itself was cDNA or gDNA.

This table comes from immunoSEQ multiplex PCR, and its TCRdb copy is limited to in-frame clones, with some not included. The sample includes tens of thousands of clones, approximately 76% of them seen just once. V lost 3 bases and J 13 bases, leaving 24 bases between the germline ends. CDR1 LGHDT and CDR2 YNNKEL come from the germline V gene (reference sequence). The CDR3 extends over 15 amino acids. Sequenced: peripheral blood. The receptor comes from a man aged 70 or older with active or convalescent COVID-19. V is TRBV3-1 (or the pseudogene TRBV3-2) and J is TRBJ1-2; no clear D gene. This chain's CDR3 is CASSHSTAGRIFGTF. CDR3 nucleotide sequence: TGTGCCAGCAGCCATTCCACGGCAGGCCGGATATTTGGCACCTTC.